This entry is about one T cell receptor beta chain. Antigen specificity is unknown. The CDR3 end lies 3 residues beyond the end of the read and is filled in from the germline J gene. This sample was taken from a study of T cell clonality in common variable immunodeficiency. Some clones are missing from TCRdb's copy, which holds only in-frame ones; the method was immunoSEQ multiplex PCR. The sample has tens of thousands of clones, none seen only once. Study conclusions and caveats: Reportedly, TCR beta sequences from common variable immunodeficiency showed fewer deletions and N-nucleotide insertions.

V lost 5 bases and J lost 0; bases outside the gene matches: 6. Per the germline V gene, CDR1 is LNHDA and CDR2 is SQIVND (reference sequence). This CDR3 is 15 amino acids long. Sequencing input: peripheral blood mononuclear cells. The chain links TRBV19 to TRBJ2-7, with 8 bases matching TRBD1. The receptor comes from a person aged 18-70 years in good health. Incomplete CDR3 DNA: TGTGCCAGTAGTTCTCGGACAGGGCACTCCTACGAG. It specifies CASSSRTGHSYE. The CDR3 in full is CASSSRTGHSYEQYF.